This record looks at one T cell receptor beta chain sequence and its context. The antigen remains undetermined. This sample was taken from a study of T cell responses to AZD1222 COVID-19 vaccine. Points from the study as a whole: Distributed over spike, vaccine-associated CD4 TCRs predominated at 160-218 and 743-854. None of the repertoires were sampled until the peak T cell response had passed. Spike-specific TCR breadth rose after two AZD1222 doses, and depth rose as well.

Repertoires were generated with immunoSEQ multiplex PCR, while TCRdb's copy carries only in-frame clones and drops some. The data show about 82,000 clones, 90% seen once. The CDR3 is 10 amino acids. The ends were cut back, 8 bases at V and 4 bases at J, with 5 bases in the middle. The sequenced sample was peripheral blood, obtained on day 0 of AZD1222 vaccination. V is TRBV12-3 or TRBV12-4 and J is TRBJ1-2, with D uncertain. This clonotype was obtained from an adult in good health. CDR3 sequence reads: CASGSYGYTF. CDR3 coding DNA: TGTGCCAGCGGTAGCTATGGCTACACCTTC.